The 20 T cell receptor beta chains below come from one sample, sequenced in a study of siplizumab effects on memory and regulatory T cells. Sequencing used immunoSEQ multiplex PCR; TCRdb keeps in-frame clones, though not all of them. The table includes 95,000 to 100,000 clones, approximately 91% detected once. The specimen was non-Treg CD4+ T cells sorted from blood. The source of these receptors is a human donor in good health.

The J gene is TRBJ1-5, the V gene TRBV18, with D perhaps TRBD1 (5 bases). CDR3 length: 16 residues. Germline V lookup: CDR1 KGHSH, CDR2 LQKENI. V lost 6 bases and J 0 bases, leaving 15 bases between the germline ends. The CDR3 nucleotides are TGTGCCAGCTCCCCTCCTGGGGGTTATAGCAATCAGCCCCAGCATTTT. It specifies CASSPPGGYSNQPQHF.

The chain employs TRBV18 and TRBJ2-6, with D unresolved. Germline V gene lookup returns CDR1 KGHSH and CDR2 LQKENI. Trimming took off 3 bases at V and 0 bases at J, with 9 bases between the two ends. The CDR3 runs 16 residues. CDR3 loop: CASSPVMGSGANVLTF. CDR3 nucleotide sequence: TGTGCCAGCTCACCGGTGATGGGCTCTGGGGCCAACGTCCTGACTTTC.

J is TRBJ2-5 and V is TRBV30; D may correspond to TRBD1 or TRBD2 (5 bases each). This CDR3 is built from 13 residues. Per the germline V gene, CDR1 is GTSNPN and CDR2 is SVGIG (reference sequence). The V and J ends lost 5 bases and 8 bases respectively, with 18 bases between them. CDR3 DNA sequence: TGTGCCTGGGAAAACCAGGCAGGGAGAACCCAGTACTTC. Its protein product is CAWENQAGRTQYF.

The genes are TRBV7-9 and TRBJ2-1; either TRBD1 or TRBD2 may fit D (5 bases each). This CDR3 region has 12 residues. Trimming left V 5 bases short and J 10 bases short, with 12 bases between. From germline, CDR1 is SEHNR and CDR2 FQNEAQ (reference sequence). The CDR3 spells CASSLPRDEQFF. The CDR3 DNA reads as TGTGCCAGCAGCCTTCCTAGGGACGAGCAGTTCTTC.

The gene calls are TRBV6-1 and TRBJ2-1; 7 nucleotides align to TRBD1. Germline V gene sequence: CDR1 MNHNS, CDR2 SASEGT. Unmatched junction bases numbered 11, after V lost 7 bases and J lost 8 bases. This CDR3 is 14 amino acids long. Here the CDR3 DNA reads TGTGCCAGCACCCATCTCGACAGGGCGGATGAGCAGTTCTTC. It translates to CASTHLDRADEQFF.

This clone was detected only a few times. The CDR3 DNA reads TGTGCCAGCAGCCATATCGGGGCCCGGGACACTGAAGCTTTCTTT. It yields the protein CASSHIGARDTEAFF. This chain uses TRBV6-1 with TRBJ1-1; tentatively, D is TRBD1 (5 bases). Trimming removed 6 bases at V and 3 bases at J, with 17 bases between. The CDR3 runs to 15 residues. The germline gives CDR1 MNHNS, CDR2 SASEGT.

The gene calls are TRBV28 and TRBJ1-4, with a tentative D call TRBD1 (6 bases). V lost 6 bases, J lost 4 bases, and 15 bases lay in between. In germline, CDR1 is MDHEN, CDR2 SYDVKM. The CDR3 is made up of 15 amino acids. CDR3 sequence: CASRPNDRRNEKLFF. The CDR3 bases are TGTGCCAGCAGGCCTAATGACAGGCGTAATGAAAAACTGTTTTTT.

V gene TRBV4-2 combines with J gene TRBJ2-3; 12 positions agree with TRBD2. V lost 0 bases, J lost 4 bases, and 2 bases stayed unmatched. The CDR3 is 16 residues long. The germline V gene encodes CDR1 LGHNA and CDR2 YNFKEQ. The CDR3 coding sequence is TGTGCCAGCAGCCAAGAGACTAGCGGGAGTGCAGATACGCAGTATTTT. Translation gives CASSQETSGSADTQYF.

V is TRBV5-6 and J is TRBJ2-7; D is ambiguous. This CDR3 has 13 amino acids. Trimming took off 4 bases at V and 6 bases at J, with 14 bases between the two ends. From germline, CDR1 is SGHDT and CDR2 YYEEEE. CDR3 nucleotides: TGTGCCAGCAGCCAAGGGTCTGCTCGCGAGCAGTACTTC. This sequence encodes CASSQGSAREQYF.

This sequence joins TRBV5-6 and TRBJ2-1; 8 bases are a match to TRBD2. In germline, CDR1 is SGHDT, CDR2 YYEEEE. The CDR3 loop spans 12 amino acids. J gave up 12 bases and V 5 bases, and 7 bases lay outside the gene matches. The CDR3 region has the DNA TGTGCCAGCAGGTTGCCGGCGGGAGGGCAGTTCTTC. Protein sequence: CASRLPAGGQFF. Full variable domain (rest looked up from reference TRBV5-6 and TRBJ2-1): DAGVTQSPTHLIKTRGQQVTLRCSPKSGHDTVSWYQQALGQGPQFIFQYYEEEERQRGNFPDRFSGHQFPNYSSELNVNALLLGDSALYLCASRLPAGGQFFGPGTRLTVL.

The chain carries TRBV10-3 and TRBJ2-7, with unresolved D. The V and J ends lost 4 bases and 3 bases respectively, with 16 bases between them. Germline V gene lookup returns CDR1 ENHRY and CDR2 SYGVKD. The CDR3 contains 15 residues. CDR3 region: CAISGGMKERYEQYF. CDR3 sequence (DNA): TGTGCCATCAGTGGAGGTATGAAGGAGCGCTACGAGCAGTACTTC.

CDR3 bases: TGTGCCAGCAGCTTAGGGCAGGTCGGGGAGCTGTTTTTT. Translating gives CASSLGQVGELFF. The rearrangement uses TRBV7-2 and TRBJ2-2; no firm D call. CDR1 is SGHTA and CDR2 is FQGNSA in the germline V gene. V lost 1 base and J lost 7, with 7 bases in between. This CDR3 region has 13 residues.

The genes are TRBV6-5 and TRBJ2-1; 9 nucleotides agree with TRBD1. The CDR3 covers 15 residues. Germline V lookup: CDR1 MNHEY, CDR2 SVGAGI. V lost 4 bases and J lost 5; bases outside the gene matches: 6. This chain's CDR3 is CASSFGDRADNEQFF. The CDR3 DNA follows: TGTGCCAGCAGTTTTGGGGACAGGGCAGACAATGAGCAGTTCTTC.

The genes are TRBV7-2 and TRBJ1-5, with D possibly being TRBD1 (5 bases). The V gene's germline CDR1 is SGHTA and CDR2 FQGNSA. The CDR3 contains 15 residues. V was clipped by 2 bases and J by 5 bases, with 13 bases between them. DNA of the CDR3: TGTGCCAGCAGCTTATGGGGGGTCGGCGATCAGCCCCAGCATTTT. The encoded protein is CASSLWGVGDQPQHF.

In DNA form, the CDR3 reads TGCGCCAGCAGCTCCGGACGCGTGGCCTCTGGAAACACCATATATTTT. It translates to CASSSGRVASGNTIYF. The chain couples TRBV5-1 to TRBJ1-3; no clear D. Trimming took 3 bases from V and 0 from J, leaving 13 bases between them. Germline V gene data show CDR1 as SGHRS and CDR2 as YFSETQ. This CDR3 contains 16 residues.

The gene calls are TRBV2 and TRBJ1-1, with D possibly TRBD1 on 6 matching bases. Germline V CDR1 and CDR2: SNHLY, FYNNEI. Trimming left V 6 bases short and J 5 bases short, with 16 bases between. The CDR3 contains 14 residues. The DNA of the CDR3 is TGTGCCAGCAGCAAGAAGGGGGAAGTAACTGAAGCTTTCTTT. This translates into CASSKKGEVTEAFF.

The chain links TRBV29-1 to TRBJ2-6; D gene unclear. This CDR3 is built from 15 residues. Germline V gene lookup returns CDR1 SQVTM and CDR2 ANQGSEA. V was shortened by 6 bases and J by 1 base, with 13 bases between the two germline ends. The CDR3 spells CSVGGLGSGANVLTF. The CDR3 nucleotides read TGCAGCGTCGGCGGTTTGGGATCTGGGGCCAACGTCCTGACTTTC. Complete variable domain (other parts from reference TRBV29-1 and TRBJ2-6): SAVISQKPSRDICQRGTSLTIQCQVDSQVTMMFWYRQQPGQSLTLIATANQGSEATYESGFVIDKFPISRPNLTFSTLTVSNMSPEDSSIYLCSVGGLGSGANVLTFGAGSRLTVL.

The chain has TRBV27 and TRBJ2-7; 7 nucleotides line up with TRBD1. The CDR3 extends over 15 amino acids. Germline V gene sequence: CDR1 MNHEY, CDR2 SMNVEV (reference sequence). The J segment lost 9 bases and the V segment lost 2 bases, leaving 13 bases of the junction unmatched. CDR3 amino acids: CASSLVGDRDERQYF. CDR3 nucleotide sequence: TGTGCCAGCAGTTTAGTGGGTGACAGGGACGAAAGGCAGTACTTC.

This clone has only one observation. This chain uses TRBV5-6 with TRBJ1-1; D is possibly TRBD1 (6 bases). CDR1 is SGHDT, CDR2 YYEEEE, per germline. The CDR3 has 15 residues. The V gene lost 1 base and the J gene lost 4 bases, with 14 bases spanning the gap. As DNA, the CDR3 is TGTGCCAGCAGCTTGTGGGGTGGCAGGGGCACTGAAGCTTTCTTT. It is translated as CASSLWGGRGTEAFF.

In the case of this clone: Because the CDR3's place on the DNA is in doubt, the DNA is left out and the CDR3 is given as listed by TCRdb. V gene TRBV7-2 combines with J gene TRBJ2-7; no check of the table's D call, TRBD1, against the DNA was made. The CDR3 length is 14 residues, termini included. Per the germline V gene, CDR1 is SGHTA and CDR2 is FQGNSA. The CDR3 sequence is CASSFGPGSYEQYF.